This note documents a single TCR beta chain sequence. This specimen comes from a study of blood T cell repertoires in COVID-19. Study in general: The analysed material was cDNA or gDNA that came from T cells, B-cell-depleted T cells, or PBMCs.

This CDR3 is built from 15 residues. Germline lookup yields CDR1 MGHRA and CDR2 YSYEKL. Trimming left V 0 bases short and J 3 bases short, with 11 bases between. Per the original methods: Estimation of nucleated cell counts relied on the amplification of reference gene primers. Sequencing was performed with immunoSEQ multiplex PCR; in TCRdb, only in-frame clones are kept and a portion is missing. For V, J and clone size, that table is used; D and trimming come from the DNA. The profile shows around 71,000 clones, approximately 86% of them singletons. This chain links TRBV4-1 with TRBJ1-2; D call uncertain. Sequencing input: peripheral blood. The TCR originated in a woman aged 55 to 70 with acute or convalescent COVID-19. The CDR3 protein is CASSQEPGLHYGYTF. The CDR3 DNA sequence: TGCGCCAGCAGCCAAGAGCCGGGGTTACACTATGGCTACACCTTC.